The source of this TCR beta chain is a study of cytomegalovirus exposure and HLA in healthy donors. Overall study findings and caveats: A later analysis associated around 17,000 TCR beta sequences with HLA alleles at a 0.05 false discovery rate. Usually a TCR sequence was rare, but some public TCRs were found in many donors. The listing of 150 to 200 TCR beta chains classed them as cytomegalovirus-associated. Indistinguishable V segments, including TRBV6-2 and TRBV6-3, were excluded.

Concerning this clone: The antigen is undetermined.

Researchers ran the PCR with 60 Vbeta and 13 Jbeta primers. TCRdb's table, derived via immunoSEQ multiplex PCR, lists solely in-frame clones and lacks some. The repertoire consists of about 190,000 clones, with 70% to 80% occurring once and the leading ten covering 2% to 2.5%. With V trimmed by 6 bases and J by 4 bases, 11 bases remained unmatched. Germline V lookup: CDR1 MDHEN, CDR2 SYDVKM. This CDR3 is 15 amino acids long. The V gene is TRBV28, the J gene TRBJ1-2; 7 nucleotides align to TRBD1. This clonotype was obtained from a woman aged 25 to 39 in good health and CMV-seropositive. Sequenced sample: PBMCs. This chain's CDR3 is CASRRTGLPFYGYTF. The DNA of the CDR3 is TGTGCCAGCAGAAGGACAGGCCTTCCGTTCTATGGCTACACCTTC.